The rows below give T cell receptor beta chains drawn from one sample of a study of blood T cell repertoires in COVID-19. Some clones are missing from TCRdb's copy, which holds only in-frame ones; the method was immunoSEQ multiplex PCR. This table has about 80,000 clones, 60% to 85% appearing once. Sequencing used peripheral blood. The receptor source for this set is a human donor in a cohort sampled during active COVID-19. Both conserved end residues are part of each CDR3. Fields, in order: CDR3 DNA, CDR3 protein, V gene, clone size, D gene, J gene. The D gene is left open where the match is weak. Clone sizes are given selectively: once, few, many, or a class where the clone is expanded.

TGCGCCAGCAGCCCCCGGGACTCCTTACCCAAATACAATGAGCAGTTCTTC	CASSPRDSLPKYNEQFF	TRBV5-1	-	-	TRBJ2-1
TGTGCTAGCAGCTTGGGGACTAGCGGGTCCGGGGAGCTGTTTTTT	CASSLGTSGSGELFF	TRBV7-7	-	TRBD2	TRBJ2-2
TGTGCCAGCAGCCTTCTACCGGGACTAGCGGGTACCGGGGAGCTGTTTTTT	CASSLLPGLAGTGELFF	TRBV3-1/TRBV3-2	-	TRBD2	TRBJ2-2
TGTGCCAGCAGCTTAGGTGAAATGAGGGGGCGAGCCAAAAACATTCAGTACTTC	CASSLGEMRGRAKNIQYF	TRBV7-9	-	TRBD1	TRBJ2-4
TGTGCCAGTACGCGGCAGCTTAACTCTGAAGCTTTCTTT	CASTRQLNSEAFF	TRBV19	once	-	TRBJ1-1
TGTGCCAGCAGCGCGGGACAGACGAACACTGAAGCTTTCTTT	CASSAGQTNTEAFF	TRBV7-2	-	TRBD1	TRBJ1-1
TGTGCCAGCAGCATCCAAAACACCATATATTTT	CASSIQNTIYF	TRBV11-2	once	-	TRBJ1-3
TGTGCCAGCAGCCAAGAGGAGAGGCCGAATACGCAGTATTTT	CASSQEERPNTQYF	TRBV14	-	-	TRBJ2-3
TGTGCCAGCAGCTCAGTTGACAGCGGGAGCAATGAGCAGTTCTTC	CASSSVDSGSNEQFF	TRBV9	-	TRBD2	TRBJ2-1
TGTGCCAGCAGCTTGGGGCAGGGCCCAGATACGCAGTATTTT	CASSLGQGPDTQYF	TRBV5-5	-	-	TRBJ2-3
TGTGCCAGTAGTATCTTCCGGACTAGCGGGATATACACCGGGGAGCTGTTTTTT	CASSIFRTSGIYTGELFF	TRBV19	-	TRBD2	TRBJ2-2
TGCGCCAGCAGCTTAGGTCAGGTTAACACCGGGGAGCTGTTTTTT	CASSLGQVNTGELFF	TRBV5-1	-	-	TRBJ2-2
TGTGCCACCAGTGACGTTGGAGATCAGCCCCAGCATTTT	CATSDVGDQPQHF	TRBV24-1	-	-	TRBJ1-5
TGTGCCAGTAGTGCCCGACAGGGGTTGGTTGCCAAAAACATTCAGTACTTC	CASSARQGLVAKNIQYF	TRBV19	once	TRBD1	TRBJ2-4
TGTGCCAGCAGCTTAGGGACAGGGGTAACTCGCTATGGCTACACCTTC	CASSLGTGVTRYGYTF	TRBV7-9	few	TRBD1	TRBJ1-2
TGTGCCAGCAGCCCGACCGGGACTCATAACCCAGATGGCTACACCTTC	CASSPTGTHNPDGYTF	TRBV5-4	-	-	TRBJ1-2
TGTGCCAGCAGCCAATTAGCGGGGGGGACACAAGAGACCCAGTACTTC	CASSQLAGGTQETQYF	TRBV3-1/TRBV3-2	-	TRBD2	TRBJ2-5
TGTGCCAGCAGTTTAGCAGGCCCCTACGAGCAGTACTTC	CASSLAGPYEQYF	TRBV28	-	-	TRBJ2-7
TGTGCCAGCAGTCCCCTCGGGAGCCCCGAGCAGTTCTTC	CASSPLGSPEQFF	TRBV12-3/TRBV12-4	-	-	TRBJ2-1
TGTGCCAGCAGCCCAGGCCGGGACTCACGAATCAATGAGCAGTTCTTC	CASSPGRDSRINEQFF	TRBV5-4	-	-	TRBJ2-1
TGTGCCAGCAGTACCGGGACAAACACCGGGGAGCTGTTTTTT	CASSTGTNTGELFF	TRBV28	-	-	TRBJ2-2
TGTGCCAGCAGCCCAGGGACTCCACAAGAGACCCAGTACTTC	CASSPGTPQETQYF	TRBV5-6	-	-	TRBJ2-5
TGTGCCAGCAGCCAAAGGGGCTCGGGAAAACTGTTTTTT	CASSQRGSGKLFF	TRBV7-2	-	-	TRBJ1-4
TGTGCCAGCAGCGGCGGGGATGCCAAAAACATTCAGTACTTC	CASSGGDAKNIQYF	TRBV11-2	-	-	TRBJ2-4
TGTGCCAGCAGCCAAGGGGGCGTCTACACCATATATTTT	CASSQGGVYTIYF	TRBV3-1/TRBV3-2	-	-	TRBJ1-3
TGTGCCAGCCCTAGCGGGAGTGATGAGCAGTTCTTC	CASPSGSDEQFF	TRBV6-5	-	TRBD2	TRBJ2-1
TGTGCCAGCAGCTTCCCTATGAACACTGAAGCTTTCTTT	CASSFPMNTEAFF	TRBV5-6	-	-	TRBJ1-1
TGCGCCAGCAGCCAAGATAGGGGACTACAACAGTACTTC	CASSQDRGLQQYF	TRBV4-3	few	TRBD2	TRBJ2-4
TGTGCCAGCAGTCCGGGACAGGGGGTAATCGATACGCAGTATTTT	CASSPGQGVIDTQYF	TRBV25-1	-	TRBD1	TRBJ2-3
TGCAGCGTTGTGGAGGGCGTCTCTGGAAACACCATATATTTT	CSVVEGVSGNTIYF	TRBV29-1	once	-	TRBJ1-3
TGTGCCAGCAGTCCCCCGGACAGGGTGAACACTGAAGCTTTCTTT	CASSPPDRVNTEAFF	TRBV6-5	-	TRBD1	TRBJ1-1
TGTGCCAGCAGTGAAGACCTCTACACAGATACGCAGTATTTT	CASSEDLYTDTQYF	TRBV6-1	-	-	TRBJ2-3
TGTGCCAGCAACACTAACCCAAGCGAAAAACTGTTTTTT	CASNTNPSEKLFF	TRBV28	-	-	TRBJ1-4
TGTGCCAGCAGTGACTCATGGACAGACTATTATGAGCAGTTCTTC	CASSDSWTDYYEQFF	TRBV6-2/TRBV6-3	-	-	TRBJ2-1
TGTGCCAGCGGCGGGAGCTGGTACACCGGGGAGCTGTTTTTT	CASGGSWYTGELFF	TRBV6-5	-	TRBD2	TRBJ2-2
TGTGCCACCCAATCTGTCCGGGGACAGTGGTTAATCGGGGCCAACGTCCTGACTTTC	CATQSVRGQWLIGANVLTF	TRBV28	-	TRBD1	TRBJ2-6
TGTGCCACCAGTGAGGTCCAGGGCCGAGCTTTCTTT	CATSEVQGRAFF	TRBV24-1	-	-	TRBJ1-1
TGTGCCAGCACCGAGACAGTCCAAGAGACCCAGTACTTC	CASTETVQETQYF	TRBV11-2	few	-	TRBJ2-5
TGTGCCAGCAGTGAATGGGGGGGGAGTGGGGTAGCGGGGACCAATGAGCAGTTCTTC	CASSEWGGSGVAGTNEQFF	TRBV6-1	few	TRBD2	TRBJ2-1
TGTGCCAGCAGAACAGACAGGGGGGGCGGCTACACCTTC	CASRTDRGGGYTF	TRBV7-2	once	TRBD1	TRBJ1-2
TGTGCCAGCAGCGTAGCGGGACTAGCGGTGAATGAGCAGTTCTTC	CASSVAGLAVNEQFF	TRBV9	once	TRBD2	TRBJ2-1
TGTGCCATCAGTGAGTCTACAGCTAATAACTATGGCTACACCTTC	CAISESTANNYGYTF	TRBV10-3	-	-	TRBJ1-2
TGTGCCAGCAGCTTAGATGAGGGTTCACCCCTCCACTTT	CASSLDEGSPLHF	TRBV11-3	-	-	TRBJ1-6
TGTGCCAGCAACACCGGAGGACAGGGGGGCGAGACCCAGTACTTC	CASNTGGQGGETQYF	TRBV21-1	-	-	TRBJ2-5
TGTGCCAGTAGTTTCACAGGGGGAATACTTCAGCCCCAGCATTTT	CASSFTGGILQPQHF	TRBV19	-	TRBD1	TRBJ1-5
TGTGCCACCAGGGACGACAGGCGTGATCAGCCCCAGCATTTT	CATRDDRRDQPQHF	TRBV10-3	once	-	TRBJ1-5
TGTGCCAGCAGCTCCCCGGGGGGGGCGAGGGAAAAACTGTTTTTT	CASSSPGGAREKLFF	TRBV5-6	-	-	TRBJ1-4
TGTGCCAGCAGCGTTAGCTCGAACGTTTACAATGAGCAGTTCTTC	CASSVSSNVYNEQFF	TRBV5-4	-	-	TRBJ2-1
TGTGCCAGCAGCTTGTGGGGGGGCTACGAGCAGTACTTC	CASSLWGGYEQYF	TRBV7-9	-	TRBD2	TRBJ2-7
TGTGCCAGCAGTTCGCGGGGAAAACTGTTTTTT	CASSSRGKLFF	TRBV6-5	-	-	TRBJ1-4
TGCGCCAGCAGCCAAGGATCCGGGAATGAGCAGTTCTTC	CASSQGSGNEQFF	TRBV4-1	-	-	TRBJ2-1
TGTGCCAGCAGCATACAACAGGGGGGATATTCCTACAATGAGCAGTTCTTC	CASSIQQGGYSYNEQFF	TRBV7-6	once	TRBD1	TRBJ2-1
TGTGCCAGCAGTAATGGACAGGGGTTCACCGGGGAGCTGTTTTTT	CASSNGQGFTGELFF	TRBV6-5	-	TRBD1	TRBJ2-2
TGTGCCAGCAGCTTGGAAGGGCTGCGGGGCACCATATATTTT	CASSLEGLRGTIYF	TRBV5-4	few	-	TRBJ1-3
TGTGCCAGCTCACGGACAGTGTCGCTGAACACTGAAGCTTTCTTT	CASSRTVSLNTEAFF	TRBV18	-	-	TRBJ1-1
TGTGCCAGCAGCTCTTTCCGGGAGGACGAGCAGTACTTC	CASSSFREDEQYF	TRBV11-3	-	TRBD2	TRBJ2-7
TGTGCCAGCAGCCAAACAGGGCATGGCACCGAGCAGTACTTC	CASSQTGHGTEQYF	TRBV14	-	-	TRBJ2-7
TGTGCCAGTAGTCTCCACCCCTCTAATTTGAACACTGAAGCTTTCTTT	CASSLHPSNLNTEAFF	TRBV19	-	-	TRBJ1-1
TGTGCCAGCAGCTTAGGAGGGACAGGGGGCAGTGGCTACACCTTC	CASSLGGTGGSGYTF	TRBV7-2	-	TRBD1	TRBJ1-2